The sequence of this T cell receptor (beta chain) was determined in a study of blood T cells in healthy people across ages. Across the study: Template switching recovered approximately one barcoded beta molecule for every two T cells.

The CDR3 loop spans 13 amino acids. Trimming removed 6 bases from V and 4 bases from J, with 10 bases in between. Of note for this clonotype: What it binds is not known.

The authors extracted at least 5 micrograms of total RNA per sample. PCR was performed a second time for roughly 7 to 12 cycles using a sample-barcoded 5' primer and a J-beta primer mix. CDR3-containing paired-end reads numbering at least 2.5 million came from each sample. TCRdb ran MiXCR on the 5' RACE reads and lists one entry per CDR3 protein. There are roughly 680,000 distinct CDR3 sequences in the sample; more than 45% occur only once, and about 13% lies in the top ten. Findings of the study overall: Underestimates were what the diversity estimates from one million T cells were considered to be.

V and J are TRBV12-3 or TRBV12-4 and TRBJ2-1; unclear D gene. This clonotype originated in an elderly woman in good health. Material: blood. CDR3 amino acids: CASRGSLYNEQFF. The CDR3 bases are TGTGCCAGCAGAGGGTCCCTATACAATGAGCAGTTCTTC.